One sample yielded the 17 T cell receptor beta chains listed below, sequenced in a study of T-cell reconstitution after alpha-beta-depleted transplantation in children. It was with unique molecular identifiers that the TCRbeta library was prepared. Using its own MiXCR run on the PCR reads, TCRdb lists one record per CDR3 protein. The sample yields roughly 310,000 distinct CDR3 sequences, approximately 23% seen once. Sequenced material: PBMCs, mostly from graft donor cells, taken 180 days after TCRalphabeta/CD19-depleted stem cell transplant. The source is a male patient between 5 and 17 years old who had a stem cell transplant for acute lymphoblastic leukemia, so the T cells may come from the graft donor.

This clonotype was detected only once. J is TRBJ2-2 and V is TRBV5-1; 8 positions agree with TRBD2. The CDR3 is 17 amino acids. Germline CDR1 is SGHRS and CDR2 is YFSETQ. The trim removed 0 bases at V and 4 bases at J, leaving 8 bases unmatched. The CDR3 region is CASSLAPTSDSTGELFF. The CDR3, as DNA: TGCGCCAGCAGCTTGGCCCCGACTAGCGATAGCACCGGGGAGCTGTTTTTT.

This clonotype was seen only a few times. The chain recombines TRBV5-1 with TRBJ2-7, with 8 bases aligning to TRBD1. CDR1 and CDR2 (germline): SGHRS, YFSETQ. There are 16 residues in the CDR3. The V gene end was trimmed by 2 bases and the J gene end by 0 bases; junction bases not matched to a gene: 7. CDR3 sequence: CASSFGQGRSSYEQYF. CDR3 DNA sequence: TGCGCCAGCAGCTTCGGACAGGGACGGTCCTCCTACGAGCAGTACTTC.

The CDR3 here is CASSTRWGHYQPQHF. The DNA of the CDR3 is TGTGCCAGCAGTACAAGGTGGGGCCACTATCAGCCCCAGCATTTT. The genes are TRBV4-2 and TRBJ1-5; D may be TRBD1 (5 bases). Germline V CDR1 and CDR2: LGHNA, YNFKEQ. V lost 6 bases and J 5 bases, leaving 17 bases between the germline ends. The CDR3 covers 15 residues.

The chain has TRBV5-1 and TRBJ2-1, with D possibly being TRBD1 (6 bases). The CDR3 runs to 13 residues. Between the trimmed V and J ends, which lost 4 bases and 6 bases, there was a span of 11 bases. CDR1 SGHRS and CDR2 YFSETQ come from the germline V gene. DNA of the CDR3: TGCGCCAGCAGCCTCGGGACACCCAATGAGCAGTTCTTC. It translates to CASSLGTPNEQFF.

Many counts were recorded for this clonotype. The gene calls are TRBV3-1 and TRBJ2-4; 7 bases fit TRBD2. Per germline, CDR1 LGHDT and CDR2 YNNKEL (reference sequence). V was pared by 5 bases and J by 3 bases, with 4 bases of the junction left unmatched. The CDR3 runs 14 residues. This CDR3 reads CASSETSVKNIQYF. The CDR3, as DNA: TGTGCCAGCAGCGAAACTAGCGTCAAAAACATTCAGTACTTC.

This clonotype was counted between two and nine times. The chain uses TRBV7-3 and TRBJ2-2; D may match TRBD1 or TRBD2 (5 bases each). The CDR3 loop spans 14 amino acids. Per the germline V gene, CDR1 is SGHTA and CDR2 is FQGTGA. Trimming took off 4 bases at V and 6 bases at J, with 12 bases between the two ends. The CDR3 loop reads CASSSSGAPGELFF. The DNA for the CDR3 is TGTGCCAGCAGCTCATCCGGGGCCCCCGGGGAGCTGTTTTTT.

This clonotype has more than one count but fewer than ten. The chain has TRBV20-1 and TRBJ2-1; a possible D gene is TRBD2 (6 bases). V was shortened by 6 bases and J by 1 base, with 13 bases between the two germline ends. The CDR3 runs to 14 residues. Looked up from germline, CDR1 is DFQATT and CDR2 is SNEGSKA (reference sequence). The CDR3: CSAGSGFSYNEQFF. The CDR3 nucleotides are TGCAGTGCGGGAAGCGGGTTTTCCTACAATGAGCAGTTCTTC.

The table lists this clonotype with a few counts. The chain joins TRBV7-9 to TRBJ2-7; D uncertain. Trimming left V 5 bases short and J 1 base short, with 15 bases between. Germline V lookup: CDR1 SEHNR, CDR2 FQNEAQ (reference sequence). The length of the CDR3 is 15 residues. The chain's CDR3 is CASSAGPQSSYEQYF. The CDR3 DNA reads TGTGCCAGCAGCGCCGGACCGCAATCTTCCTACGAGCAGTACTTC.

A few counts support this clonotype. V is TRBV7-9 and J is TRBJ2-3; a weak D match, TRBD2 (5 bases). V shed 8 bases and J shed 2 bases, with 11 bases lying between them. The CDR3 runs 13 residues. From germline, CDR1 is SEHNR and CDR2 FQNEAQ (reference sequence). CDR3 sequence reads: CASEGSSTDTQYF. DNA of the CDR3: TGTGCCAGCGAGGGCTCGTCCACAGATACGCAGTATTTT.

The rearrangement joins TRBV10-1 to TRBJ1-1; TRBD1 might be the D (5 bases). CDR3 length: 15 residues. V was trimmed by 1 base and J by 1 base, leaving 10 bases between them. In germline, CDR1 is WNHNN, CDR2 SYGVQD (reference sequence). The CDR3 reads CASSEYPGQNTEAFF. The CDR3 DNA is TGCGCCAGCAGTGAGTATCCGGGGCAGAACACTGAAGCTTTCTTT.

The chain combines TRBV15 with TRBJ2-7; TRBD1 aligns across 7 bases. Trimming took 0 bases from V and 6 from J; bases not matched to a gene: 5. Germline V gene sequence: CDR1 LNHNV, CDR2 YYDKDF (reference sequence). CDR3 length: 14 amino acids. As DNA, the CDR3 is TGTGCCACCAGCAGAGATGTGACAGGGAGCGAGCAGTACTTC. Protein product: CATSRDVTGSEQYF. The full variable domain, its missing parts supplied by reference TRBV15 and TRBJ2-7, is DAMVIQNPRYQVTQFGKPVTLSCSQTLNHNVMYWYQQKSSQAPKLLFHYYDKDFNNEADTPDNFQSRRPNTSFCFLDIRSPGLGDTAMYLCATSRDVTGSEQYFGPGTRLTVT.

The chain has TRBV5-5 and TRBJ2-1; the match to TRBD2 covers 8 bases. With 3 bases clipped from V and 5 bases from J, the junction kept 4 bases outside the gene matches. The CDR3 has 14 residues. Germline assignment: CDR1 SGHKS and CDR2 YYEKEE (reference sequence). Here the CDR3 DNA reads TGTGCCAGCAGCTGGACTAGCTACGACAATGAGCAGTTCTTC. This translates into CASSWTSYDNEQFF.

This clonotype was observed a handful of times. The chain links TRBV5-1 to TRBJ2-1; 9 nucleotides match TRBD2. The V segment lost 6 bases and the J segment 3 bases; nucleotides outside the gene matches: 7. CDR1 and CDR2 from the germline V gene are SGHRS and YFSETQ. CDR3 length: 15 residues. The CDR3 here is CASTPTSGGYNEQFF. In DNA form, the CDR3 reads TGCGCCAGCACTCCGACTAGCGGAGGCTACAATGAGCAGTTCTTC.

This clonotype was detected only a few times. The rearrangement uses TRBV6-5 and TRBJ1-4; D is perhaps TRBD1 (5 bases). Trimming stripped 0 bases from V and 7 bases from J, with 9 bases between. Germline V lookup: CDR1 MNHEY, CDR2 SVGAGI. This CDR3 region has 14 residues. CDR3 nucleotide sequence: TGTGCCAGCAGTTACTCGAGGGGCGGTGAAAAACTGTTTTTT. The encoded protein is CASSYSRGGEKLFF.

This clonotype was observed a few times. The V call is TRBV28, the J call TRBJ1-1; D ambiguous. Germline loops: CDR1 MDHEN, CDR2 SYDVKM. V shed 7 bases and J shed 5 bases, with 11 bases lying between them. The CDR3 runs 12 residues. The CDR3 DNA follows: TGTGCCAGCATCGAGGGTCGTACTGAAGCTTTCTTT. Its translation is CASIEGRTEAFF.

This clonotype was counted a few times. The rearrangement links TRBV6-1 to TRBJ1-1, with D unresolved. Trimming stripped 7 bases from V and 1 base from J, with 10 bases between. Germline CDR1 and CDR2: MNHNS and SASEGT. The CDR3 has 13 amino acids. In DNA form, the CDR3 reads TGTGCCAGCACCCGTGGGAAGAACACTGAAGCTTTCTTT. Its translation is CASTRGKNTEAFF.

The chain uses TRBV28 and TRBJ2-7; D is possibly TRBD1 or TRBD2 (5 bases each). Germline-derived CDR1 and CDR2 are MDHEN and SYDVKM. The CDR3 runs 14 residues. Trimming removed 5 bases from V and 3 bases from J, with 14 bases in between. CDR3 nucleotides: TGTGCCAGCAGTCCACCGGGACGCCGCTACGAGCAGTACTTC. Its protein is CASSPPGRRYEQYF.